A single T cell receptor beta chain is shown here with its context. The clone's antigen remains unknown. No quality values exist for individual bases; no much larger clone is one base distant. The collaborating institutions used their own protocols to collect whole blood in K2EDTA tubes. For TCRbeta analysis, collaborators shipped samples in one of three forms: frozen whole blood, isolated PBMCs, or DNA extracted from either of those sample types. CDR1 MNHEY and CDR2 SVGAGI are derived from the germline V gene. Its CDR3 holds 15 amino acids, cysteine through phenylalanine. Solely the CDR3 DNA is kept, with 45 bases framed from the first base. V is cut by 4 bases and J by 0 bases, and the space between the germline ends is 9 bases. TCRbeta CDR3 regions were amplified from genomic DNA using the immunoSEQ Assay, a bias-controlled multiplex PCR. In the original analysis: The number of nucleated cells in each sample was estimated by amplification of reference gene primers within the assay. To quantify the absolute abundance of each unique TCRbeta CDR3 rearrangement, sequence reads were collapsed and filtered. For each sample, productive Simpson clonality was calculated as the square root of Simpson's diversity index across productive rearrangements. The clones in this table, taken by TCRdb from immuneACCESS, are in-frame only. Not every clone is retained; where verified, under half of the shortfall comes from an unresolved V gene, and the cause of the rest is unknown. V and J calls and clone size come straight from that table; D and trimming were deduced from the DNA. The sample data list a few hundred thousand clones, and roughly 86% of these were observed just once. The ten largest clonotypes hold 3.6% of the sample.

These data are taken from a study of blood T cell repertoires in COVID-19 (TCRdb year 2020). A note on the overall study: The collaborator samples originated in the United States, Italy and Spain and spanned the acute and convalescent phases of COVID-19. The repertoires were released in a freely available public database meant as a resource for research on the immune response to SARS-CoV-2. A de-identified subject ID, COVID-19 status, age in years and sex were almost always included in the sample metadata. HLA class I and class II types, where available, came from metadata supplied by the sample provider rather than from assay-based typing. Deeply sampled blood TCRbeta repertoires from subjects exposed to, actively infected with, or recovered from COVID-19 were included in the dataset. The samples were drawn from the first 160 participants of the ongoing ImmuneRACE study and from 1,254 subjects provided by 6 global collaborators. The prospective study material was composed of cDNA or gDNA derived from T cells, B-cell-depleted T cells, or PBMCs. The full study reports these points: The quantity of clinical and demographic metadata differed by source and by participant and was supplied without curation.

What was sequenced was peripheral blood. The clonotype originates from a man younger than 35 with active or convalescent COVID-19. The rearrangement combines TRBV6-5 with TRBJ2-2; the D gene is unclear. The CDR3 is CASSWSVANTGELFF. The nucleotides are TGTGCCAGCAGTTGGAGCGTAGCGAACACCGGGGAGCTGTTTTTT.